The text below deals with one T cell receptor beta chain. The data derive from a study of blood T cell repertoires in COVID-19. As for the study in general: T cells, B-cell-depleted T cells, or PBMCs supplied cDNA or gDNA.

Authors' processing steps: Reference gene primer amplification yielded estimated nucleated cell counts. Using immunoSEQ multiplex PCR, the repertoire was profiled, and TCRdb retains in-frame clones only, with some absent. V and J calls and clone size come straight from that table; D and trimming were deduced from the DNA. Among fewer than 350,000 clones listed, around 90% were seen once. The sequence was obtained from a woman aged 40 to 50 with acute COVID-19. Sequencing was done on a sample of PBMCs or T cells enriched from blood (not recorded which).

CDR3 in DNA: TGCGCCAGCAGCAGGCTAGCGGGAAACAATGAGCAGTTCTTC. This translates into CASSRLAGNNEQFF. The J gene is TRBJ2-1, the V gene TRBV4-1, with 9 positions matching TRBD2. Looked up from germline, CDR1 is MGHRA and CDR2 is YSYEKL. Trimming took 5 bases from V and 5 from J; bases not matched to a gene: 4. This CDR3 comprises 14 residues.